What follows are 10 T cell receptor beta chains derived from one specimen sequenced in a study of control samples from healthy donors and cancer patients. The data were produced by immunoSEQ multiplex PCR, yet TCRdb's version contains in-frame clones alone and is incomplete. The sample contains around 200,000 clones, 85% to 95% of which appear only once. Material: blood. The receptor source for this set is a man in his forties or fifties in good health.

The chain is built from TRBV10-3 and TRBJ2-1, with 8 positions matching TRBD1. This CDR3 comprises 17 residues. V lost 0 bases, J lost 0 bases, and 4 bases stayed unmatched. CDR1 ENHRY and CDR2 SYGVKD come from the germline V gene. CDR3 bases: TGTGCCATCAGTGAGTCGACAGGACAGGGCTCCTACAATGAGCAGTTCTTC. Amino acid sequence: CAISESTGQGSYNEQFF.

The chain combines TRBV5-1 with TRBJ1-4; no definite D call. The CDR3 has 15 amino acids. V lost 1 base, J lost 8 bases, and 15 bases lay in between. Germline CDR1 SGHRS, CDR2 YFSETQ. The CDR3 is CASSLMSSSDEKLFF. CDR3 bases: TGCGCCAGCAGCTTGATGAGTAGTTCCGACGAAAAACTGTTTTTT.

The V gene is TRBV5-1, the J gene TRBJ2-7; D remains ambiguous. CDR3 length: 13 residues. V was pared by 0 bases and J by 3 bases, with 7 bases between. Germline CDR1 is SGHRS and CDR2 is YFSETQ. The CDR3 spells CASSLGPGYEQYV. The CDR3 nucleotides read TGCGCCAGCAGCTTGGGTCCCGGCTACGAGCAGTACGTC.

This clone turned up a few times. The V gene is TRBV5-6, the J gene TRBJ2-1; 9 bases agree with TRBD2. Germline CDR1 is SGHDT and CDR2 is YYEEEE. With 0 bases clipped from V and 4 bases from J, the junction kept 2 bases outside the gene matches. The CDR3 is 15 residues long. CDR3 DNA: TGTGCCAGCAGCTTGGTTAGCGGGGGTTACAATGAGCAGTTCTTC. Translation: CASSLVSGGYNEQFF.

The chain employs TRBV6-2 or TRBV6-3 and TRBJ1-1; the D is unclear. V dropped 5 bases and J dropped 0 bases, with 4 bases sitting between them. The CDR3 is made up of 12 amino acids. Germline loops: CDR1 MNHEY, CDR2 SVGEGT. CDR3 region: CASSRMNTEAFF. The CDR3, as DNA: TGTGCCAGCAGTCGCATGAACACTGAAGCTTTCTTT.

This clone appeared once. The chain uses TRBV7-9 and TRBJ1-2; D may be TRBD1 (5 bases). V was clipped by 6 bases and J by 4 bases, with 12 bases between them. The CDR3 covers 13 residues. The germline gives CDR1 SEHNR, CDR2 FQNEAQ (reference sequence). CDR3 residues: CASSRDSSYGYTF. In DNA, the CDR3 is TGTGCCAGCAGTCGAGACAGTTCCTATGGCTACACCTTC.

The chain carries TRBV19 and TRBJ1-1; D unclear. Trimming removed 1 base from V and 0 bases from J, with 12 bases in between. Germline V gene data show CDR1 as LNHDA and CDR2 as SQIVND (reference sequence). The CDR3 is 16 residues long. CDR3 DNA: TGTGCCAGTAGTATAGTGCCAGTGTGGATGAACACTGAAGCTTTCTTT. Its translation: CASSIVPVWMNTEAFF.

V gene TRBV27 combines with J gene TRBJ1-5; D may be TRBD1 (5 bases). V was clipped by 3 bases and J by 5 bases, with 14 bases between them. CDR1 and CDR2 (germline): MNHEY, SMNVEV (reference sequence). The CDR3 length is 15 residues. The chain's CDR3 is CASSLLGVPHQPQHF. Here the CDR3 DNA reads TGTGCCAGCAGTTTGCTAGGGGTGCCACATCAGCCCCAGCATTTT.

The CDR3 region has the DNA TGTGCCAGCAGCTCGGGACGGCCTACCGGGGAGCTGTTTTTT. Amino acid sequence: CASSSGRPTGELFF. V is TRBV11-1 and J is TRBJ2-2; D is tentatively TRBD1 or TRBD2 (5 bases each). Germline CDR1 reads SGHAT; CDR2 reads FQDESV (reference sequence). The CDR3 runs to 14 residues. The V end was cut by 4 bases, the J end by 5 bases, with 11 bases between.

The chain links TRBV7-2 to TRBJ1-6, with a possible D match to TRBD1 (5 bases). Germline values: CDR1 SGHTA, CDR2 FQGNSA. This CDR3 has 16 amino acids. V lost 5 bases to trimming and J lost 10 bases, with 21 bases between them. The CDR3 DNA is TGTGCCAGCAGCCAAAGCCGGGACTCGCTAGGATCACCCCTCCACTTT. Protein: CASSQSRDSLGSPLHF. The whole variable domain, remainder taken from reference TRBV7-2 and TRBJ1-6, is GAGVSQSPSNKVTEKGKDVELRCDPISGHTALYWYRQSLGQGLEFLIYFQGNSAPDKSGLPSDRFSAERTGGSVSTLTIQRTQQEDSAVYLCASSQSRDSLGSPLHFGNGTRLTVT.